The 29 T cell receptor beta chains reported below all come from one sample, sequenced in a study of cytomegalovirus exposure and HLA in healthy donors (dated by TCRdb to the late 2010s). Libraries were prepared through the immunoSEQ multiplex PCR assay. For the multiplex PCR, a mixture combining 60 forward primers for TCR Vbeta segments and 13 reverse primers for TCR Jbeta segments was used. TCRdb carries this immuneACCESS record with in-frame sequences only. Its versions omit some clonotypes, under half of them owing to an unresolved V gene in the studies checked, with the rest unexplained. Within this sample are 85,000 to 130,000 clones, with roughly 72% of them counted one time only. The top ten clones comprise around 5% of the sample. What was sequenced was PBMCs. The receptor source for this set is a woman under 30 in good health and CMV-seropositive.

This rearrangement joins TRBV6-1 to TRBJ2-5, with TRBD2 as a possible D gene (6 bases). The CDR3 covers 15 residues. Germline V gene lookup returns CDR1 MNHNS and CDR2 SASEGT. Between the trimmed V and J ends, which lost 0 bases and 2 bases, there was a span of 10 bases. CDR3 DNA: TGTGCCAGCAGTGAAGCGCGTGCGGGACAAGAGACCCAGTACTTC. This encodes CASSEARAGQETQYF.

The gene calls are TRBV7-6 and TRBJ2-5, with 13 bases matching TRBD2. Germline assignment: CDR1 SGHVS and CDR2 FNYEAQ. This CDR3 is built from 16 residues. V lost 5 bases to trimming and J lost 5 bases; unmatched junction nucleotides: 8. This CDR3 is CASSPTLAGGPETQYF. CDR3 DNA sequence: TGTGCCAGCAGCCCGACACTAGCGGGAGGGCCGGAGACCCAGTACTTC.

This clone came up once. Its ends do not fully match the called genes, so a read error is possible. The chain has TRBV7-7 and TRBJ2-5; maybe TRBD1 (6 bases). Per germline, CDR1 SSHAT and CDR2 FNYEAQ (reference sequence). The CDR3 extends over 14 amino acids. The CDR3 nucleotides read TGTGCTAGCAGCTTAATACAGGGTGGGGAGACCCAGTACTTC. It is translated as CASSLIQGGETQYF. Based on the CDR3 plus reference TRBV7-7 and TRBJ2-5, the full variable domain is GAGVSQSPRYKVTKRGQDVTLRCDPISSHATLYWYQQALGQGPEFLTYFNYEAQPDKSGLPSDRFSAERPEGSISTLTIQRTEQRDSAMYRCASSLIQGGETQYFGPGTRLLVL.

The chain couples TRBV30 to TRBJ2-7, with 7 bases lining up with TRBD1. CDR3 length: 14 amino acids. After removal of 1 base from V and 5 bases from J, the junction contained 8 bases not matched to a gene. Germline V gene data show CDR1 as GTSNPN and CDR2 as SVGIG (reference sequence). Here the CDR3 reads CAWSEGQSIHEQYF. In nucleotides, the CDR3 is TGTGCCTGGAGTGAGGGACAGAGTATCCACGAGCAGTACTTC.

This clone has only one observation. The chain carries TRBV7-2 and TRBJ2-7; weak D call: TRBD2 (6 bases). Germline V gives CDR1 SGHTA, CDR2 FQGNSA. This CDR3 region has 15 residues. Trimming stripped 3 bases from V and 3 bases from J, with 15 bases between. The CDR3 region is CASSLLGEASYEQYF. In DNA, the CDR3 is TGTGCCAGCAGCTTGTTGGGGGAGGCCAGCTACGAGCAGTACTTC. Supplemented by reference TRBV7-2 and TRBJ2-7, the full variable domain reads GAGVSQSPSNKVTEKGKDVELRCDPISGHTALYWYRQSLGQGLEFLIYFQGNSAPDKSGLPSDRFSAERTGGSVSTLTIQRTQQEDSAVYLCASSLLGEASYEQYFGPGTRLTVT.

V and J are TRBV19 and TRBJ2-1, with 8 bases matching TRBD2. This CDR3 is built from 14 residues. With 4 bases clipped from V and 9 bases from J, the junction kept 8 bases outside the gene matches. Germline V gives CDR1 LNHDA, CDR2 SQIVND (reference sequence). CDR3: CASSTTGTSGEQFF. CDR3 sequence (DNA): TGTGCCAGTAGTACCACCGGAACTAGCGGTGAGCAGTTCTTC.

The J gene is TRBJ2-2, the V gene TRBV30, with D possibly TRBD2 on 5 matching bases. Germline V gives CDR1 GTSNPN, CDR2 SVGIG (reference sequence). The V and J ends lost 2 bases and 4 bases respectively, with 8 bases between them. This CDR3 has 13 amino acids. The CDR3 sequence: CAWSSGTTGELFF. The CDR3 DNA follows: TGTGCCTGGAGTTCGGGAACCACCGGGGAGCTGTTTTTT.

This chain links TRBV6-1 with TRBJ1-2; TRBD1 is a possible D gene (5 bases). This CDR3 is 15 amino acids long. The V gene lost 6 bases and the J gene lost 0 bases, with 14 bases spanning the gap. CDR1 is MNHNS, CDR2 SASEGT, per germline. The CDR3 loop is CASRGEGVTNYGYTF. The CDR3 DNA reads TGTGCCAGCAGGGGGGAGGGAGTAACTAACTATGGCTACACCTTC.

The V and J genes are TRBV7-8 and TRBJ1-1; D is uncertain. Germline CDR1 SGHVS, CDR2 FQNEAQ. The CDR3 consists of 15 residues. Between the trimmed V and J ends, which lost 3 bases and 6 bases, there was a span of 17 bases. The CDR3 DNA follows: TGTGCCAGCAGCTTCTTAAGGCGCGGGCTCTCTGAAGCTTTCTTT. It is translated as CASSFLRRGLSEAFF.

The chain links TRBV11-3 to TRBJ2-7; D is unclear. The CDR3 runs 14 residues. Trimming pared 1 base from V and 5 bases from J, leaving 12 bases between. CDR1 SGHNT and CDR2 YENEEA come from the germline V gene. CDR3 sequence: CASSLVFPVNEQYF. The CDR3 coding sequence is TGTGCCAGCAGCTTAGTTTTCCCGGTCAACGAGCAGTACTTC.

The chain employs TRBV7-8 and TRBJ2-7; D possibly corresponds to TRBD2 (6 bases). Per the germline V gene, CDR1 is SGHVS and CDR2 is FQNEAQ. The CDR3 extends over 14 amino acids. Deletions cut 5 bases from V and 3 bases from J, with 14 bases between. The CDR3 DNA reads as TGTGCCAGCAGCCTCTCCGGGACTGGCTACGAGCAGTACTTC. It translates to CASSLSGTGYEQYF.

The rearrangement links TRBV4-1 to TRBJ1-1; unclear D gene. V lost 3 bases and J lost 4, with 12 bases in between. This CDR3 is 14 amino acids long. Looked up from germline, CDR1 is MGHRA and CDR2 is YSYEKL. The DNA for the CDR3 is TGCGCCAGCAGCCACCCAATGGTCGGCACTGAAGCTTTCTTT. As protein: CASSHPMVGTEAFF.

In this sample, this clone turned up a few times. V is TRBV30 and J is TRBJ1-6; D remains ambiguous. This CDR3 is 15 amino acids long. Per the germline V gene, CDR1 is GTSNPN and CDR2 is SVGIG (reference sequence). Trimming cost V 0 bases and J 5 bases, with 11 bases left between them. DNA for the CDR3: TGTGCCTGGAGTGTACAAGGGAGTGATAATTCACCCCTCCACTTT. Translation gives CAWSVQGSDNSPLHF.

V gene TRBV9 combines with J gene TRBJ2-1; 7 nucleotides align to TRBD1. The CDR3 runs to 16 residues. J lost 4 bases, V lost 4 bases, and 11 bases had no gene match. Germline loops: CDR1 SGDLS, CDR2 YYNGEE. For the CDR3, the DNA is TGTGCCAGCAGCTCTGAATGGACAGGCTCATACAATGAGCAGTTCTTC. This translates into CASSSEWTGSYNEQFF.

The chain couples TRBV27 to TRBJ2-5; 14 bases are a match to TRBD2. The ends lost 4 bases at V and 4 bases at J; junction bases unmatched: 5. Germline V gene data show CDR1 as MNHEY and CDR2 as SMNVEV (reference sequence). This CDR3 comprises 16 residues. The CDR3, as DNA: TGTGCCAGCAGTTCGGGACTAGCGGGAGAGGGAGAGACCCAGTACTTC. Protein: CASSSGLAGEGETQYF.

This rearrangement joins TRBV5-1 to TRBJ2-5; 8 bases map to TRBD2. Germline values: CDR1 SGHRS, CDR2 YFSETQ. The V and J ends lost 0 bases and 5 bases, in that order; junction bases with no gene match: 6. The CDR3 is 15 amino acids. In DNA, the CDR3 is TGCGCCAGCAGCTTGGAAGCGGGAGCCTCGGAGACCCAGTACTTC. Translated: CASSLEAGASETQYF.

V usage is TRBV28 and J usage is TRBJ1-4; TRBD1 might be the D (6 bases). Germline assignment: CDR1 MDHEN and CDR2 SYDVKM. This CDR3 is 15 amino acids long. The V end was cut by 6 bases, the J end by 5 bases, with 16 bases between. The CDR3 DNA sequence: TGTGCCAGCAGAGCCGCGCCCGGGACAAATGAAAAACTGTTTTTT. It encodes CASRAAPGTNEKLFF.

The gene calls are TRBV2 and TRBJ2-5; 9 nucleotides align to TRBD1. J lost 4 bases, V lost 6 bases, and 6 bases had no gene match. CDR3 length equals 14 residues. CDR1 and CDR2 from the germline V gene are SNHLY and FYNNEI. The CDR3 spells CASSAGTGSETQYF. CDR3 DNA: TGTGCCAGCAGCGCCGGGACAGGGTCAGAGACCCAGTACTTC.

This chain uses TRBV19 with TRBJ2-7; D uncertain. Germline V CDR1 and CDR2: LNHDA, SQIVND (reference sequence). Trimming removed 2 bases at V and 3 bases at J, with 8 bases between. The CDR3 covers 13 residues. The CDR3 sequence is CASSISRNYEQYF. The DNA of the CDR3 is TGTGCCAGTAGTATATCCAGAAACTACGAGCAGTACTTC.

The V gene is TRBV5-8, the J gene TRBJ1-1; D unclear. The CDR3 covers 12 residues. CDR1 SGHTS and CDR2 YDEGEE come from the germline V gene. V shed 0 bases and J shed 2 bases, with 2 bases lying between them. The CDR3 spells CASSLVNTEAFF. The CDR3 DNA is TGTGCCAGCAGCTTGGTAAACACTGAAGCTTTCTTT.

This clone has just one count. This sequence joins TRBV6-5 and TRBJ2-7; 7 nucleotides align to TRBD2. CDR3 size: 13 residues. Germline loops: CDR1 MNHEY, CDR2 SVGAGI. The ends lost 5 bases at V and 6 bases at J; junction bases unmatched: 7. The CDR3 region is CASSNWDYGEQYF. The DNA of the CDR3 is TGTGCCAGCAGTAATTGGGACTACGGCGAGCAGTACTTC.

This clone was seen a few times. Distinct nucleotide sequences in the sample also encode this CDR3. The rearrangement links TRBV6-1 to TRBJ2-7; a possible D gene is TRBD2 (5 bases). V shed 6 bases and J shed 2 bases, with 11 bases lying between them. This CDR3 spans 13 amino acids. Germline CDR1 reads MNHNS; CDR2 reads SASEGT. The CDR3 here is CASSTTLAYEQYF. In DNA form, the CDR3 reads TGTGCCAGCAGCACCACACTAGCCTACGAGCAGTACTTC.

The chain carries TRBV19 and TRBJ2-1, with 7 bases matching TRBD2. The V gene end was trimmed by 5 bases and the J gene end by 4 bases; junction bases not matched to a gene: 5. There are 14 residues in the CDR3. In germline, CDR1 is LNHDA, CDR2 SQIVND (reference sequence). The CDR3 protein is CASSVAGDYNEQFF. Here the CDR3 DNA reads TGTGCCAGTAGTGTGGCGGGAGATTACAATGAGCAGTTCTTC.

This clone was seen once. The chain employs TRBV12-2 and TRBJ2-3; the table gives TRBD2 as D, unverified against the DNA. TRBV12-2 represents a pseudogene. The CDR3 spans 16 residues. The CDR3 spells CASRPGTSGRRGTQYF. DNA of the CDR3: TGTGCAAGTCGCCCCGGGACTAGCGGGAGACGGGGTACGCAGTATTTT.

The chain joins TRBV5-1 to TRBJ1-2, with D hard to call. V lost 1 base, J lost 2 bases, and 6 bases lay in between. CDR3 size: 13 residues. Germline V gives CDR1 SGHRS, CDR2 YFSETQ. CDR3 nucleotides: TGCGCCAGCAGCTTGAACAGAAACTATGGCTACACCTTC. It codes for CASSLNRNYGYTF.

The chain links TRBV11-3 to TRBJ2-2, with D maybe TRBD2 (6 bases). CDR1 is SGHNT and CDR2 is YENEEA in the germline V gene. This CDR3 comprises 13 residues. Trimming left V 6 bases short and J 5 bases short, with 10 bases between. The CDR3 here is CASSSGWTGELFF. The CDR3, as DNA: TGTGCCAGCAGTAGCGGATGGACCGGGGAGCTGTTTTTT.

Here the CDR3 reads CASSSKLGAAYEQYF. The CDR3 DNA sequence: TGTGCCAGCAGCTCCAAGCTAGGTGCCGCCTACGAGCAGTACTTC. The chain employs TRBV6-5 and TRBJ2-7; D gene uncertain. From germline, CDR1 is MNHEY and CDR2 SVGAGI. V lost 6 bases to trimming and J lost 2 bases, with 17 bases between them. This CDR3 region has 15 residues.

This clone appeared a single time. The CDR3 coding sequence is TGTGCCAGCAGCCGAGTGACAGGGAGTGGCTACACCTTC. It codes for CASSRVTGSGYTF. The chain is built from TRBV5-6 and TRBJ1-2; 7 positions match TRBD1. J gave up 7 bases and V 4 bases, and 7 bases lay outside the gene matches. Germline lookup yields CDR1 SGHDT and CDR2 YYEEEE. The CDR3 spans 13 residues. Together with reference TRBV5-6 and TRBJ1-2, the CDR3 gives the full variable domain: DAGVTQSPTHLIKTRGQQVTLRCSPKSGHDTVSWYQQALGQGPQFIFQYYEEEERQRGNFPDRFSGHQFPNYSSELNVNALLLGDSALYLCASSRVTGSGYTFGSGTRLTVV.

V gene TRBV27 combines with J gene TRBJ2-1; TRBD2 might be the D (6 bases). The germline V gene encodes CDR1 MNHEY and CDR2 SMNVEV (reference sequence). Between the trimmed V and J ends, which lost 3 bases and 7 bases, there was a span of 19 bases. The CDR3 extends over 16 amino acids. The CDR3: CASSFVLTGGANEQFF. The CDR3 DNA sequence: TGTGCCAGCAGTTTCGTGCTAACTGGCGGGGCGAATGAGCAGTTCTTC.